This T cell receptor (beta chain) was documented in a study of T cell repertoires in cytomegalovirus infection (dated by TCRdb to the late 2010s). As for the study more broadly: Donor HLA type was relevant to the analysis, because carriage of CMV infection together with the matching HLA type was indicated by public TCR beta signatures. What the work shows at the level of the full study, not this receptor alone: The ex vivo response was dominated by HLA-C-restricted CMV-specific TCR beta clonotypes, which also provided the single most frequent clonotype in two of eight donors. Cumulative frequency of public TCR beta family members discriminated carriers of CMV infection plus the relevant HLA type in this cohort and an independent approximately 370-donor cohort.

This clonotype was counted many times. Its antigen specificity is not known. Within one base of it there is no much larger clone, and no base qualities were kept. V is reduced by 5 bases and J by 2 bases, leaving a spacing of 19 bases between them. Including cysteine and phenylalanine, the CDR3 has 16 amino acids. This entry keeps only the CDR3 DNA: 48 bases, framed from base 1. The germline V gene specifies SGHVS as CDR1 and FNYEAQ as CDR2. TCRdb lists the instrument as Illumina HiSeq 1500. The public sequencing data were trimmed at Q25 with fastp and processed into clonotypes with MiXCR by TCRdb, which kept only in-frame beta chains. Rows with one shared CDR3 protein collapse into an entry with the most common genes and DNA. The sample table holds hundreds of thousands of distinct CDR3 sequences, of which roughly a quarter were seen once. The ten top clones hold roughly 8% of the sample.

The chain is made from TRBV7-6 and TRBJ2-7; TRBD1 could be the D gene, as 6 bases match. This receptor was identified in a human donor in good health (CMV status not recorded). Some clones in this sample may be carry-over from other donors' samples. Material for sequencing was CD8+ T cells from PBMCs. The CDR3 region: CASSNDPGAPTYEQYF. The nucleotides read TGTGCCAGCAGCAACGACCCAGGGGCCCCTACCTACGAGCAGTACTTC.